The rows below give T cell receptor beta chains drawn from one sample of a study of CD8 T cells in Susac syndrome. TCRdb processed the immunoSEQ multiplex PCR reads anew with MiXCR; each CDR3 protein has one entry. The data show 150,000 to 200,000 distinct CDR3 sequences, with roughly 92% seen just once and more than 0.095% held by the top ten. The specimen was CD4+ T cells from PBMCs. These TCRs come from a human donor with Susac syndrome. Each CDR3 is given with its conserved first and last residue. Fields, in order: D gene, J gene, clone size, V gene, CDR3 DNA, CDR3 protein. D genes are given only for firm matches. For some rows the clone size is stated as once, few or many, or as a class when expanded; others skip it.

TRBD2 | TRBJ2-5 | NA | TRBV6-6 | TGTGCCAGCAGTCCCGACCTAGCGGGGGGGCCGCAGACCCAGTACTTC | CASSPDLAGGPQTQYF
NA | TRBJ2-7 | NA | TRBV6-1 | TGTGCCATCAGTGAGCCCTTACTAGTCCCAACCCTTGAGACGCAGTACTTC | CAISEPLLVPTLETQYF
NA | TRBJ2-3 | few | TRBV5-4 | TGTGCCAGCAGCTCACAGCGGGGCACAGATACGCAGTATTTT | CASSSQRGTDTQYF
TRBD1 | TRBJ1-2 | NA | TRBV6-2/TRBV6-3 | TGTGCCAGCAGTTTCCGAATCGGACAGGCTAACTATGGCTACACCTTC | CASSFRIGQANYGYTF
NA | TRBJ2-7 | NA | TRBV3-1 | TGTGCCAGCAGCCAAGGGGCGCGACAGCAGTCCTACGAGCAGTACTTC | CASSQGARQQSYEQYF
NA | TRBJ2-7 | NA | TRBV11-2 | TGTGCCAGCAGCTTAGGTGGGGGGGCGCTTGAGCAGTACTTC | CASSLGGGALEQYF
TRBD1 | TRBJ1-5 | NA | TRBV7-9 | TGTGCCAGCAGCTTAGCGATGGGACAGGGGTTTCAGCCCCAGCATTTT | CASSLAMGQGFQPQHF
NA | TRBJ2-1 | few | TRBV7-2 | TGTGCCAGCAGCGTTGGGTCGACTAGGTCCAATGAGCAGTTCTTC | CASSVGSTRSNEQFF
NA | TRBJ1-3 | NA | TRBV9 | TGTGCCAGCAGCGTAGAGGCGGTCTCCTCAGGGACCACCATATATTTT | CASSVEAVSSGTTIYF
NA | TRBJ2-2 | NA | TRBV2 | TGTGCCAGCAGTGAACGGGTCGTTTCCGGGGAGCTGTTTTTT | CASSERVVSGELFF
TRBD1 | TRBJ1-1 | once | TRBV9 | TGTGCCAGCAGCGTAGGGGCAGGGGGCAAGAACACTGAAGCTTTCTTT | CASSVGAGGKNTEAFF
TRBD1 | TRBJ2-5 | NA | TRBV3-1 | TGTGCCAGCAGCCGAGGACAGGGAACAGTGACCCAGTACTTC | CASSRGQGTVTQYF
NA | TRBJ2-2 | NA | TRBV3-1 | TGTGCCAGCAGCCAAGACCTGATTAAGAACACCGGGGAGCTGTTTTTT | CASSQDLIKNTGELFF
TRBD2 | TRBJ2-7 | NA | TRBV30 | TGTGCCTGGAGAGGAGCGGGGGAGTTCGAGCAGTACTTC | CAWRGAGEFEQYF
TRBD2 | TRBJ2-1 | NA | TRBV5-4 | TGTGCCAGCAGCTTGGTGTCTAGCGGGGGCAATGAGCAGTTCTTC | CASSLVSSGGNEQFF
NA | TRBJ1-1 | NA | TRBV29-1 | TGCAGCGGACAGTCTCGAGGCACTGAAGCTTTCTTT | CSGQSRGTEAFF
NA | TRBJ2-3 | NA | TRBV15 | TGTGCCACCAGCAGGCGGGCCCCGGGGAGCACAGATACGCAGTATTTT | CATSRRAPGSTDTQYF
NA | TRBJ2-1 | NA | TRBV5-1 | TGCGCCAGCAGCTTGGTACCTAACAATGAGCAGTTCTTC | CASSLVPNNEQFF
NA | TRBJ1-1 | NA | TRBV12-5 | TGTGCTAGTGGTTCTTCCGGGACCCCTGAAGCTTTCTTT | CASGSSGTPEAFF
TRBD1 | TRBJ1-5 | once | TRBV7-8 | TGTGCCAGCAGTCCCGGCGGAGGGGGCGGCGGGATGGCTCAGCCCCAGCATTTT | CASSPGGGGGGMAQPQHF
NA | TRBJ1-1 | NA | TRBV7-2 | TGTGCCAGCAGCCTATTCATTAACACTGAAGCTTTCTTT | CASSLFINTEAFF
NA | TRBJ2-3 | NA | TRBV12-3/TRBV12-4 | TGTGCCAGCAGTTTAGGTAGGGGCACAGATACGCAGTATTTT | CASSLGRGTDTQYF
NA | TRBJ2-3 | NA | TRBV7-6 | TGTGCCAGCAGCTTAGGTCAGGGAGTCACAGATACGCAGTATTTT | CASSLGQGVTDTQYF
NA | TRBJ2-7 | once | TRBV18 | TGTGCCAGCACCCGGGGCAGGGTAACTGTAGAGCAGTACTTC | CASTRGRVTVEQYF
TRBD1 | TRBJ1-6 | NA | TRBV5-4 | TGTGCCAGCAGCACTGTGACAGGGGGCGGCAATTCACCCCTCCACTTT | CASSTVTGGGNSPLHF
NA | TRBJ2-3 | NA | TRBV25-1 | TGTGCCAGCAGTGGCAGGGCCCGAGATACGCAGTATTTT | CASSGRARDTQYF
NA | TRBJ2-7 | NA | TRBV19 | TGTGCCAGTAGTTTCAGCCATGACAGGACTCCCTACGAGCAGTACTTC | CASSFSHDRTPYEQYF
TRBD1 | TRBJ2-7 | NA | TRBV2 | TGTGCCAGCAGTGTTCAGACAGGGGGATATACTTCCTACGAGCAGTACTTC | CASSVQTGGYTSYEQYF
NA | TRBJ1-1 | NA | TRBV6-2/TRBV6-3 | TGTGCCAGCAGTAAACTTGCAGTGAACACTGAAGCTTTCTTT | CASSKLAVNTEAFF
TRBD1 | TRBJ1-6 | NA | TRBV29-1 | TGCAGCGCTAGATCTGGGACAGGGGATTCACCCCTCCACTTT | CSARSGTGDSPLHF
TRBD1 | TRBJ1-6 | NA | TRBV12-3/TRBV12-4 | TGTGCCAGCAGTTTACAGGGGGTCAATTCACCCCTCCACTTT | CASSLQGVNSPLHF
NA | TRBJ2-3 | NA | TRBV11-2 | TGTGCCAGCAGCCGGAGTAGCGGCGGGGCAGATACGCAGTATTTT | CASSRSSGGADTQYF
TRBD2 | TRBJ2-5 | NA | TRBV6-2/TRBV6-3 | TGTGCCAGCAGTTACCCCCGAGCGGGGGAGGAGACCCAGTACTTC | CASSYPRAGEETQYF
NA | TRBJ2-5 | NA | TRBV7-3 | TGTGCCAGCAGCTTATCCCCGGGGGCAGAGACCCAGTACTTC | CASSLSPGAETQYF
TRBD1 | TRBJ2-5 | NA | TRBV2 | TGTGCCAGCAGTGATCGTGGACAGGCCCAAGAGACCCAGTACTTC | CASSDRGQAQETQYF
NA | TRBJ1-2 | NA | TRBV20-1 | TGCAGTGCTAGAGCCAGGACCGGGGGCTACACCTTC | CSARARTGGYTF
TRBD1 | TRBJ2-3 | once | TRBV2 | TGTGCCAGCAACGGGGACAGGGGGCGCACAGATACGCAGTATTTT | CASNGDRGRTDTQYF
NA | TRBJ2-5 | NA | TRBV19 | TGTGCCAGTAGTAGATCGAGGGGGACGGAGACCCAGTACTTC | CASSRSRGTETQYF
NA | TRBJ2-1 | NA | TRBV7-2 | TGTGCCAGCAGGCCGAGTATCCAGGGTCACTACAATGAGCAGTTCTTC | CASRPSIQGHYNEQFF
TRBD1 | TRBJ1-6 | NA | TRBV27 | TGTGCCAGCAGATTCGAACAGGGGGCACTTTCACCCCTCCACTTT | CASRFEQGALSPLHF